This is a list of T cell receptor beta chains from one sample in a study of T cell responses to AZD1222 COVID-19 vaccine. Assay used: immunoSEQ multiplex PCR; TCRdb lists only in-frame clones, some missing. The sample lists about 140,000 clones; more than 80% were seen once. Material: peripheral blood, obtained on day 0 of MenACWY control vaccination. The receptor set was obtained from an adult in good health. CDR3s include the opening cysteine and the closing phenylalanine or tryptophan. The order of the fields is V gene, J gene, CDR3 protein.

>TRBV12-3/TRBV12-4|TRBJ2-1
CASGVAGGYEQFF
>TRBV5-4|TRBJ2-7
CASSLPGNTYEQYF
>TRBV12-5|TRBJ1-3
CASGLVPRGLSGNTIYF
>TRBV7-9|TRBJ1-1
CASSWSQTEAFF
>TRBV4-3|TRBJ1-1
CASSQIGGAEAFF
>TRBV27|TRBJ2-3
CASSSLLTALAGGDTQYF
>TRBV28|TRBJ1-6
CASSFPNSPLHF
>TRBV7-2|TRBJ2-2
CASSFGGTAGELFF
>TRBV5-6|TRBJ2-6
CASLRGPTSGANVLTF
>TRBV7-9|TRBJ1-2
CASSLIERAGDDGYTF
>TRBV5-8|TRBJ1-5
CASSSDGTRHQPQHF
>TRBV25-1|TRBJ1-2
CASSEGIDYGYTF
>TRBV7-8|TRBJ2-1
CASSLTGDRGYNEQFF
>TRBV5-1|TRBJ1-2
CASSRARGRDYGYTF
>TRBV28|TRBJ1-2
CASSLRQRIDYGYTF
>TRBV19|TRBJ1-2
CASRVQGVYGYTF
>TRBV4-1|TRBJ2-1
CASSQPFVNEQFF
>TRBV25-1|TRBJ1-1
CASKGGNTEAFF
>TRBV20-1|TRBJ1-1
CSAPGSTEAFF
>TRBV28|TRBJ1-3
CASSSPAGPSGNTIYF
>TRBV3-1/TRBV3-2|TRBJ1-6
CASSQDRGGGLGNSPLHF
>TRBV5-6|TRBJ2-7
CASSLGDYEQYF